This entry describes one T cell receptor beta chain. Its antigen remains unknown. This entry comes from a study of cytomegalovirus exposure and HLA in healthy donors. On the study more broadly: Of all 400 or so donors who were genotyped, around 82% belonged to the Caucasian-associated ancestry cluster.

The PCR contained 60 Vbeta and 13 Jbeta primers. Clones were sequenced by immunoSEQ multiplex PCR, and TCRdb holds only the in-frame ones, with some missing. Seen here are some 160,000 clones, about 84% observed once, and the top ten hold less than 4%. The CDR3 consists of 15 residues. V lost 3 bases and J lost 3, with 14 bases in between. CDR1 and CDR2 from the germline V gene are MNHEY and SVGAGI. Donors in the study were healthy people who gave bone marrow. Study-wide findings and caveats: Presence/absence analyses supposed approximately even sequencing depth among donors.

This clonotype was sampled from a male donor in good health and CMV-seronegative. The rearrangement links TRBV6-5 to TRBJ1-2, with TRBD1 as a possible D gene (5 bases). The material sequenced was PBMCs. DNA for the CDR3: TGTGCCAGCAGTTATCGCGTACCCAGGGACTATGGCTACACCTTC. Its protein is CASSYRVPRDYGYTF.